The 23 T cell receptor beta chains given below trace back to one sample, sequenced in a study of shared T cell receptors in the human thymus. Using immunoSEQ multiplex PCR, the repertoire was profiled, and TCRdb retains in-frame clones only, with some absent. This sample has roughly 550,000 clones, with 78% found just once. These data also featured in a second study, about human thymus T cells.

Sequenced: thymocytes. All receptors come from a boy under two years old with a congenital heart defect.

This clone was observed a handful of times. Here the CDR3 reads CAWGGSEAFF. For the CDR3, the DNA is TGTGCCTGGGGCGGGTCTGAAGCTTTCTTT. V gene TRBV30 combines with J gene TRBJ1-1, with D unclear. Germline lookup yields CDR1 GTSNPN and CDR2 SVGIG (reference sequence). The germline V and J ends were trimmed by 5 bases and 6 bases, with 7 bases remaining between them. CDR3 length equals 10 residues.

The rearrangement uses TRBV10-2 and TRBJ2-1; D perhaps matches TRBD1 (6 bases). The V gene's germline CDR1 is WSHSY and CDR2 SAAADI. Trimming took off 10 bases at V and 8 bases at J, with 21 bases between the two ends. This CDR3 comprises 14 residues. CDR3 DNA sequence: TGCGCCACCTTAGGGGGACCCCCCAGGGATGAGCAGTTCTTC. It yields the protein CATLGGPPRDEQFF.

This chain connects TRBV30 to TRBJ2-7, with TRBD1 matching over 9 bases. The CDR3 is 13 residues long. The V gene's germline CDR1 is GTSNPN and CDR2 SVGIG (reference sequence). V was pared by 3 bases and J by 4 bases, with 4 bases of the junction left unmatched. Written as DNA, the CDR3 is TGTGCCTGGAGGCCGGGACAGGGTTACGAGCAGTACTTC. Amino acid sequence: CAWRPGQGYEQYF.

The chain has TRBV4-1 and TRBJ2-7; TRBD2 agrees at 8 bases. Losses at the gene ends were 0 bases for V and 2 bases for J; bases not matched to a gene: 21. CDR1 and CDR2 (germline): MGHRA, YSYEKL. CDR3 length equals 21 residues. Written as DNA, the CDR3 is TGCGCCAGCAGCCAAGATCCCCTTGAGCGGGGCGCGGCGGGAGGAACCTACGAGCAGTACTTC. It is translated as CASSQDPLERGAAGGTYEQYF.

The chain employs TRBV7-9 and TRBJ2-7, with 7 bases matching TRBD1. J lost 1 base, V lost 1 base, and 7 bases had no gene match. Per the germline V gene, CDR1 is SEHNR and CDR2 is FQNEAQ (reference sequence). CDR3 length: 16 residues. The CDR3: CASSLGTGQDSYEQYF. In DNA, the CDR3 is TGTGCCAGCAGCTTAGGGACAGGCCAAGATTCCTACGAGCAGTACTTC.

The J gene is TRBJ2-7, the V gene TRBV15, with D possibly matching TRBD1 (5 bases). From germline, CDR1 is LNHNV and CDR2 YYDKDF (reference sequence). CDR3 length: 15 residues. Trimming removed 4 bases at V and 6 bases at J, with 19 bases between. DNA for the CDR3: TGTGCCACCAGCACCTCCGGACACTCCTCGGGCGAGCAGTACTTC. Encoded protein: CATSTSGHSSGEQYF.

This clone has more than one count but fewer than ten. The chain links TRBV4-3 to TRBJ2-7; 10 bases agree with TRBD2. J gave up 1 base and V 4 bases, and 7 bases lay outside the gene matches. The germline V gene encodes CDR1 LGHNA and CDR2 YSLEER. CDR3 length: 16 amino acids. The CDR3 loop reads CASSPPLAGVSYEQYF. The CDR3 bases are TGCGCCAGCAGCCCTCCGCTAGCGGGAGTGTCCTACGAGCAGTACTTC.

The chain's CDR3 is CAWSVRTPEAFF. The DNA of the CDR3 is TGTGCCTGGAGTGTACGGACACCCGAGGCTTTCTTT. The V and J genes are TRBV30 and TRBJ1-1; D might be TRBD1 (5 bases). V lost 0 bases, J lost 11 bases, and 13 bases lay in between. The germline CDR1 and CDR2 sequences are GTSNPN and SVGIG (reference sequence). The CDR3 runs 12 residues.

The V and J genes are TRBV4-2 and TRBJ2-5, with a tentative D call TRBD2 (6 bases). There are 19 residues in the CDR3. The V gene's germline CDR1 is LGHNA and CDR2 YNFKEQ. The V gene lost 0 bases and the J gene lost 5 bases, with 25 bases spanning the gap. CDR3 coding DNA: TGTGCCAGCAGCCAAGATCGGTCGGGATTGGGCTATCGGGGGGAGACCCAGTACTTC. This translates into CASSQDRSGLGYRGETQYF.

In DNA, the CDR3 is TGCAGTGCTAGACCTACAGATACGCAGTATTTT. It translates to CSARPTDTQYF. This chain links TRBV20-1 with TRBJ2-3; D unclear. Trimming took 2 bases from V and 3 from J, leaving 3 bases between them. CDR3 length: 11 residues. Germline V CDR1 and CDR2: DFQATT, SNEGSKA (reference sequence).

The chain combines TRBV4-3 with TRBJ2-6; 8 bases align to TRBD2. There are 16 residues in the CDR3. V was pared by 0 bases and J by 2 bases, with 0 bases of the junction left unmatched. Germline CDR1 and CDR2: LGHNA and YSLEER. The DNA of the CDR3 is TGCGCCAGCAGCCAAGACGGGGGGGCTGGGGCCAACGTCCTGACTTTC. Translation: CASSQDGGAGANVLTF.

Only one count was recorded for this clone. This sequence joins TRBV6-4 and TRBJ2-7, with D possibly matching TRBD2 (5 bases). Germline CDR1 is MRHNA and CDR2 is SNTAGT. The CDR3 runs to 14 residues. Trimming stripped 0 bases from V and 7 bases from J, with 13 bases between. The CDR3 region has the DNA TGTGCCAGCAGTGACTCGGGAAGGCCGGGGGAGCAGTACTTC. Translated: CASSDSGRPGEQYF.

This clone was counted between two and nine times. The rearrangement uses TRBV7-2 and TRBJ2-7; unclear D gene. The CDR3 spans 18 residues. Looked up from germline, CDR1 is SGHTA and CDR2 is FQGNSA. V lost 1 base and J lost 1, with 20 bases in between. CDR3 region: CASSLVRSLNISSYEQYF. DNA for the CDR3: TGTGCCAGCAGCTTAGTGCGTAGTCTGAATATTTCATCCTACGAGCAGTACTTC.

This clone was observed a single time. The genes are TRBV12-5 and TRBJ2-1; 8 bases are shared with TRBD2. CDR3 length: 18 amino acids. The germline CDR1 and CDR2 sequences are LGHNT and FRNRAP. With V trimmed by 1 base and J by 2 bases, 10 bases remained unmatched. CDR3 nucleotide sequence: TGTGCTAGTGGTTTGGACGGGACTAGACGATGGACCTACAATGAGCAGTTCTTC. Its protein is CASGLDGTRRWTYNEQFF. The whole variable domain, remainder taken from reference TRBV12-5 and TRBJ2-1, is DARVTQTPRHKVTEMGQEVTMRCQPILGHNTVFWYRQTMMQGLELLAYFRNRAPLDDSGMPKDRFSAEMPDATLATLKIQPSEPRDSAVYFCASGLDGTRRWTYNEQFFGPGTRLTVL.

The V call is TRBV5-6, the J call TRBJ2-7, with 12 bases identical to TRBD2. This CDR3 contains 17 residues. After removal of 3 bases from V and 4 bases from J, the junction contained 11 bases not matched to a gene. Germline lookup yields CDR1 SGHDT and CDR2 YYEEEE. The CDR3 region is CASSSALTSGSRYEQYF. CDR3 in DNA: TGTGCCAGCAGCTCAGCCCTGACTAGCGGGAGCCGATACGAGCAGTACTTC.

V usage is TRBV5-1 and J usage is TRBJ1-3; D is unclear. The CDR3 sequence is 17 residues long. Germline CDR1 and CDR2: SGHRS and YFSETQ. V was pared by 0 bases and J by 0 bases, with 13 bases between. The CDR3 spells CASSLGRKEPSGNTIYF. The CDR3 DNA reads TGCGCCAGCAGCTTGGGGCGGAAAGAACCCTCTGGAAACACCATATATTTT.

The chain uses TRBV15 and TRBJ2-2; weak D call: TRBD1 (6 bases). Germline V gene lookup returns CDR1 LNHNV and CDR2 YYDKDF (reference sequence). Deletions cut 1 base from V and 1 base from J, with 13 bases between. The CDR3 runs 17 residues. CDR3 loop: CATSRGYRELNTGELFF. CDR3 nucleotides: TGTGCCACCAGCAGAGGCTACAGGGAACTGAACACCGGGGAGCTGTTTTTT.

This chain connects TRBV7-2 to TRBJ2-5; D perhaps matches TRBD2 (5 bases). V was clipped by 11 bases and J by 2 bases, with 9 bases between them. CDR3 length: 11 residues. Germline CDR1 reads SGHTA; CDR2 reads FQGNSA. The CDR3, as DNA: TGTGCCGAGCGGCAGCAAGAGACCCAGTACTTC. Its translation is CAERQQETQYF.

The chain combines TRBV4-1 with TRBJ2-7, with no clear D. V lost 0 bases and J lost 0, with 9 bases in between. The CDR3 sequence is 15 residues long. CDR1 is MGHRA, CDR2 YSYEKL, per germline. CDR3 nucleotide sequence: TGCGCCAGCAGCCAAGATTACCGTAGCTCCTACGAGCAGTACTTC. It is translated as CASSQDYRSSYEQYF.

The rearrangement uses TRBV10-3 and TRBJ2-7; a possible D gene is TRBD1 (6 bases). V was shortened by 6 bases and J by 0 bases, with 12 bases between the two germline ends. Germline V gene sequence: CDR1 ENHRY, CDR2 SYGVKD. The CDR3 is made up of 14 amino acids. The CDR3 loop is CAISGQRSSYEQYF. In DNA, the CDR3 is TGTGCCATCAGCGGACAGAGATCCTCCTACGAGCAGTACTTC.

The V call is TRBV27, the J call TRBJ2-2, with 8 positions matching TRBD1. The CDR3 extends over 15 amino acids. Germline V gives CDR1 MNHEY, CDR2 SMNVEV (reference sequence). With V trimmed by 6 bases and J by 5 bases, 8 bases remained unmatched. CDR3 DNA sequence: TGTGCCAGCAGGAGACAGGGGTTTGGTACCGGGGAGCTGTTTTTT. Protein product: CASRRQGFGTGELFF.

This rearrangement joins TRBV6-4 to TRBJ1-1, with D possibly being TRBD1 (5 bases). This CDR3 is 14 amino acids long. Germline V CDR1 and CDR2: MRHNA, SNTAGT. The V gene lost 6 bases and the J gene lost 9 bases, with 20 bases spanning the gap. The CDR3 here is CASSPFRGSWKAFF. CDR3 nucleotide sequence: TGTGCCAGCAGCCCCTTTAGGGGTTCGTGGAAAGCTTTCTTT.

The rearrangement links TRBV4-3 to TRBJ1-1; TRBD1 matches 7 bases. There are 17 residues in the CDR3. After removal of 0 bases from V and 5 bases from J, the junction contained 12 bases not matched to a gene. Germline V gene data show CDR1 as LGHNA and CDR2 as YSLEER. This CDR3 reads CASSQENREGGRTEAFF. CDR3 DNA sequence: TGCGCCAGCAGCCAAGAAAATCGTGAAGGGGGCCGAACTGAAGCTTTCTTT.